These T cell receptor beta chains were read from a single sample in a study of T cells in Graves' hyperthyroidism and ophthalmopathy. TCRdb re-analysed the multiplex PCR reads in MiXCR, keeping a single row per CDR3 protein. The sample contains about 520,000 distinct CDR3 sequences, less than 25% of which appear only once. Specimen: blood. These receptors were obtained from a man between 18 and 29 years old with Graves' hyperthyroidism. CDR3s include the opening cysteine and the closing phenylalanine or tryptophan. A D gene is named only where the DNA matches it firmly. For some rows the clone size is stated as once, few or many, or as a class when expanded; others skip it.

CDR3aa: CASSEALMGVTGYGYTF; CDR3nt: TGTGCCAGCAGTGAAGCGCTTATGGGGGTTACCGGCTATGGCTACACCTTC; len: 17; v_gene: TRBV2; abundance: -; j_gene: TRBJ1-2; d_gene: -
CDR3aa: CASSQGSGGLSYEQYF; CDR3nt: TGCGCCAGCAGCCAAGGTAGTGGGGGTCTTTCCTACGAGCAGTACTTC; len: 16; v_gene: TRBV4-1; abundance: -; j_gene: TRBJ2-7; d_gene: -
CDR3aa: CSAPVGLGYGYTF; CDR3nt: TGCAGTGCCCCCGTAGGTCTGGGCTATGGCTACACCTTC; len: 13; v_gene: TRBV20-1; abundance: many; j_gene: TRBJ1-2; d_gene: -
CDR3aa: CASSLEQSGVDGYTF; CDR3nt: TGTGCCAGCAGCTTGGAACAATCGGGGGTCGATGGCTACACCTTC; len: 15; v_gene: TRBV11-1; abundance: few; j_gene: TRBJ1-2; d_gene: -
CDR3aa: CASSYSTPGDSYEQYF; CDR3nt: TGTGCCAGCAGTTACTCGACCCCCGGGGACTCCTACGAGCAGTACTTC; len: 16; v_gene: TRBV6-5; abundance: -; j_gene: TRBJ2-7; d_gene: -
CDR3aa: CASSWEDRGHEQYF; CDR3nt: TGTGCCAGCAGCTGGGAGGACAGGGGCCACGAGCAGTACTTC; len: 14; v_gene: TRBV5-5; abundance: many; j_gene: TRBJ2-7; d_gene: TRBD1
CDR3aa: CATGRQGYSYEQYF; CDR3nt: TGTGCCACGGGGCGACAGGGGTACTCCTACGAGCAGTACTTC; len: 14; v_gene: TRBV28; abundance: many; j_gene: TRBJ2-7; d_gene: TRBD1
CDR3aa: CASSPYHPDNYGYTF; CDR3nt: TGTGCCAGCAGCCCGTACCATCCCGATAACTATGGCTACACCTTC; len: 15; v_gene: TRBV11-2; abundance: -; j_gene: TRBJ1-2; d_gene: -
CDR3aa: CSVNRASVNTEAFF; CDR3nt: TGCAGCGTAAACCGGGCCTCCGTGAACACTGAAGCTTTCTTT; len: 14; v_gene: TRBV29-1; abundance: -; j_gene: TRBJ1-1; d_gene: -
CDR3aa: CASSLPTGSGNTIYF; CDR3nt: TGTGCCAGCAGTTTACCGACAGGCTCTGGAAACACCATATATTTT; len: 15; v_gene: TRBV12-3/TRBV12-4; abundance: few; j_gene: TRBJ1-3; d_gene: -
CDR3aa: CASSLARSAGELFF; CDR3nt: TGCGCCAGCAGCTTGGCCCGATCAGCCGGGGAGCTGTTTTTT; len: 14; v_gene: TRBV5-1; abundance: few; j_gene: TRBJ2-2; d_gene: -
CDR3aa: CASGFDPRYGYTF; CDR3nt: TGTGCTAGTGGTTTCGACCCGCGCTATGGCTACACCTTC; len: 13; v_gene: TRBV12-5; abundance: many; j_gene: TRBJ1-2; d_gene: -
CDR3aa: CASKGVGHGYTF; CDR3nt: TGTGCCAGCAAAGGGGTTGGGCATGGCTACACCTTC; len: 12; v_gene: TRBV27; abundance: many; j_gene: TRBJ1-2; d_gene: -
CDR3aa: CASSKAPTGELGYGYTF; CDR3nt: TGTGCCAGCAGCAAAGCCCCCACAGGGGAGTTGGGCTATGGCTACACCTTC; len: 17; v_gene: TRBV11-2; abundance: few; j_gene: TRBJ1-2; d_gene: TRBD1
CDR3aa: CASSDTTSYEQYF; CDR3nt: TGTGCCAGCAGTGATACTACCTCCTACGAGCAGTACTTC; len: 13; v_gene: TRBV2; abundance: -; j_gene: TRBJ2-7; d_gene: -
CDR3aa: CASSSQPSAFYGYTF; CDR3nt: TGTGCCAGTAGCTCACAACCATCAGCGTTCTATGGCTACACCTTC; len: 15; v_gene: TRBV19; abundance: many; j_gene: TRBJ1-2; d_gene: -
CDR3aa: CASSVGGTGDTEAFF; CDR3nt: TGTGCCAGCAGCGTAGGAGGGACAGGGGACACTGAAGCTTTCTTT; len: 15; v_gene: TRBV9; abundance: many; j_gene: TRBJ1-1; d_gene: TRBD1
CDR3aa: CATGRQGRAAFF; CDR3nt: TGTGCCACCGGGAGACAGGGTCGGGCGGCTTTCTTT; len: 12; v_gene: TRBV15; abundance: many; j_gene: TRBJ1-1; d_gene: TRBD1
CDR3aa: CSARPDRVSSQGYTF; CDR3nt: TGCAGTGCTAGGCCGGACAGGGTATCGTCGCAGGGCTACACCTTC; len: 15; v_gene: TRBV20-1; abundance: many; j_gene: TRBJ1-2; d_gene: TRBD1
CDR3aa: CASKPFLAGGPGAQYF; CDR3nt: TGTGCCAGCAAACCCTTCCTAGCGGGGGGGCCGGGAGCCCAGTACTTC; len: 16; v_gene: TRBV2; abundance: many; j_gene: TRBJ2-5; d_gene: TRBD2
CDR3aa: CASSQAGSGYTF; CDR3nt: TGTGCCAGCAGCCAGGCCGGGTCGGGCTACACCTTC; len: 12; v_gene: TRBV3-1; abundance: -; j_gene: TRBJ1-2; d_gene: -
CDR3aa: CASSSRGRGTGNTIYF; CDR3nt: TGTGCCAGCAGTTCAAGGGGCAGGGGCACTGGAAACACCATATATTTT; len: 16; v_gene: TRBV27; abundance: many; j_gene: TRBJ1-3; d_gene: -
CDR3aa: CASSPTSLGGYTF; CDR3nt: TGTGCCAGCAGTCCTACCTCTCTCGGGGGCTACACCTTC; len: 13; v_gene: TRBV12-3/TRBV12-4; abundance: -; j_gene: TRBJ1-2; d_gene: -
CDR3aa: CASSLIAGADTEAFF; CDR3nt: TGTGCCAGCAGTTTAATCGCAGGGGCGGACACTGAAGCTTTCTTT; len: 15; v_gene: TRBV12-3/TRBV12-4; abundance: -; j_gene: TRBJ1-1; d_gene: -
CDR3aa: CASRSHLGGETQYF; CDR3nt: TGTGCCAGCAGATCGCATCTCGGGGGGGAGACCCAGTACTTC; len: 14; v_gene: TRBV6-2/TRBV6-3; abundance: -; j_gene: TRBJ2-5; d_gene: TRBD2
CDR3aa: CASSRGGLHSYEQYF; CDR3nt: TGTGCCAGCAGCCGAGGGGGACTCCACTCCTACGAGCAGTACTTC; len: 15; v_gene: TRBV11-1; abundance: many; j_gene: TRBJ2-7; d_gene: -
CDR3aa: CASSSTVEAFF; CDR3nt: TGTGCCAGCAGTTCGACAGTTGAAGCTTTCTTT; len: 11; v_gene: TRBV6-5; abundance: many; j_gene: TRBJ1-1; d_gene: -